The clone carrying this TCR beta chain was recorded many times. Individual TCR cDNA molecules each bore their own unique molecular identifier. In TCRdb, the 5' RACE reads were re-called with MiXCR into one record per CDR3 protein. In the table there are about 40,000 distinct CDR3 sequences, less than 5.5% of which are singletons. The sample comes from a study of spatial heterogeneity in lung cancer. Looking at the study overall: In raw reads, more than 8.5 appearances on average were recorded for each unique TCR and UMI combination.

Time point described: sample taken at primary tumor resection. Sequencing covered unsorted whole RNA taken from tumor, nontumor lung or frozen PBMC. The donors comprised some 72 untreated early-stage non-small cell lung cancer patients. V gave up 1 base and J gave up 5 bases, with 5 bases separating them. The CDR3 contains 12 residues. Germline V gives CDR1 LNHNV, CDR2 YYDKDF (reference sequence). This receptor was identified in a female donor with early-stage non-small cell lung cancer. The genes are TRBV15 and TRBJ2-5; D gene ambiguous. The sample consisted of PBMCs, taken at surgery. CDR3 DNA sequence: TGTGCCACCAGCAGAGGAAGTGAGACCCAGTACTTC. Protein sequence: CATSRGSETQYF.